The entry that follows covers one TCR beta chain sequence. Clones were read by immunoSEQ multiplex PCR, and TCRdb kept only the in-frame ones, dropping some. The sample lists around 250,000 clones, 85% to 90% occurring once. This sample is part of a study of blood T cell repertoires in COVID-19. Germline lookup yields CDR1 MGHRA and CDR2 YSYEKL. Trimming took 2 bases from V and 7 from J; bases not matched to a gene: 11. This CDR3 is 16 amino acids long. The chain uses TRBV4-1 and TRBJ2-7, with 10 bases matching TRBD2. The TCR originated in a woman in her 30s with acute COVID-19. Input material: PBMCs or T cells enriched from blood (not recorded which). CDR3 protein: CASSQQPGLAPEEQYF. In DNA form, the CDR3 reads TGCGCCAGCAGCCAACAACCGGGACTAGCGCCCGAGGAGCAGTACTTC.